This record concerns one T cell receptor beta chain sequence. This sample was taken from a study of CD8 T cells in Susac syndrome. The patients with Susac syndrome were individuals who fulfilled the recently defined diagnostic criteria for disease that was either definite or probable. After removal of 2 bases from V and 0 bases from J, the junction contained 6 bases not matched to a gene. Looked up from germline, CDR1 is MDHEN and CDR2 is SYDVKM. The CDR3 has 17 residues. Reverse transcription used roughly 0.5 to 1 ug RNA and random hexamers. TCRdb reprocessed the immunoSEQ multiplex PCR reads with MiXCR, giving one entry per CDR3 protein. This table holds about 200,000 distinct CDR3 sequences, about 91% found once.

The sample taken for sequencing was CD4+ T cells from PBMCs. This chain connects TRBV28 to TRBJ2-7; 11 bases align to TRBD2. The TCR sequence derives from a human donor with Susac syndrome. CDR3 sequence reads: CASSLPGLAVISYEQYF. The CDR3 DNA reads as TGTGCCAGCAGTTTACCGGGACTAGCGGTGATCTCCTACGAGCAGTACTTC. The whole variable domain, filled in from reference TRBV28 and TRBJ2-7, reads DVKVTQSSRYLVKRTGEKVFLECVQDMDHENMFWYRQDPGLGLRLIYFSYDVKMKEKGDIPEGYSVSREKKERFSLILESASTNQTSMYLCASSLPGLAVISYEQYFGPGTRLTVT.